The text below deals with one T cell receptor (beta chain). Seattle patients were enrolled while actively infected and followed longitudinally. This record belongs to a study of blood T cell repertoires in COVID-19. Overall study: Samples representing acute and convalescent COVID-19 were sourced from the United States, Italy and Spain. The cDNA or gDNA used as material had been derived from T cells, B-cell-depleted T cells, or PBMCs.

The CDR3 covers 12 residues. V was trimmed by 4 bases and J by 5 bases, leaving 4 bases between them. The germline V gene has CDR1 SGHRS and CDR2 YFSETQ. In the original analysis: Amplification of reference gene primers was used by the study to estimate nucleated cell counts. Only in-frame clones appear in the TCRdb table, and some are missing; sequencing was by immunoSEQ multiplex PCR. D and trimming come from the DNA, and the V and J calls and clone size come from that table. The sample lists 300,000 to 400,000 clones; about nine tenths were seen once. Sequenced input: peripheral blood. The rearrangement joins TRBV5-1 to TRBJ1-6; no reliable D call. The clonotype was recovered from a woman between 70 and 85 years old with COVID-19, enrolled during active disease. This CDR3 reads CASSLDNSPLHF. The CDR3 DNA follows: TGCGCCAGCAGCCTCGATAATTCACCCCTCCACTTT. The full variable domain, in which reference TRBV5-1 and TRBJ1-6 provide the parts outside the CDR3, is KAGVTQTPRYLIKTRGQQVTLSCSPISGHRSVSWYQQTPGQGLQFLFEYFSETQRNKGNFPGRFSGRQFSNSRSEMNVSTLELGDSALYLCASSLDNSPLHFGNGTRLTVT.